The T cell receptor (beta chain) under discussion was sequenced for a study of CD8+ T cells in alopecia areata. Sequencing templates came from extracted RNA that was reverse transcribed into cDNA. The method was immunoSEQ multiplex PCR; TCRdb's version includes in-frame clones alone and lacks a portion of them. The sample consists of about 180,000 clones, roughly 50% of them appearing once. On this clone itself: Its antigen is undetermined.

V lost 2 bases and J lost 0, with 11 bases in between. Per germline, CDR1 MGHRA and CDR2 YSYEKL. The CDR3 has 16 residues. The study's findings and limits: Administration of tofacitinib significantly diminished scalp clonality and expanded CD8+ clones within the top 100.

Treatment here: oral pan-JAK inhibitor, 5-10 mg twice daily. The rearrangement joins TRBV4-1 to TRBJ1-3; TRBD1 is a possible D gene (5 bases). The source is a human donor with alopecia areata. The source material was CD4+ T cells sorted from blood, sampled between weeks 55 and 70, from a patient treated with tofacitinib. The CDR3 nucleotides read TGCGCCAGCAGCCAATCCGGGGGATACTCTGGAAACACCATATATTTT. Residues: CASSQSGGYSGNTIYF.